One sample yielded the 7 T cell receptor beta chains listed below, sequenced in a study of T cell clonotyping in hematopoietic cell transplantation. TCRdb's table, derived via immunoSEQ multiplex PCR, lists solely in-frame clones and lacks some. Among some 28,000 clones listed, under 90% were seen once. Stated time point: recipient sample about 28 days before transplant, after cytoreduction. The specimen was peripheral blood mononuclear cells, collected before stem cell transplant. These receptors all stem from a man aged 40-55 years with acute myeloid leukemia. Some clones in this sample may be carry-over from other donors' samples.

The V call is TRBV5-8, the J call TRBJ2-7, with D hard to call. The germline CDR1 and CDR2 sequences are SGHTS and YDEGEE. This CDR3 has 10 amino acids. Trimming took off 4 bases at V and 3 bases at J, with 2 bases between the two ends. DNA of the CDR3: TGTGCCAGCAGCGACTACGAGCAGTACTTC. Residues: CASSDYEQYF.

This sequence joins TRBV15 and TRBJ2-7; D remains unclear. CDR1 LNHNV and CDR2 YYDKDF come from the germline V gene (reference sequence). CDR3 size: 15 residues. Trimming shortened V by 1 base and J by 2 bases, and 12 bases separated the two germline ends. The CDR3 here is CATSRVAVPPYEQYF. The CDR3 coding sequence is TGTGCCACCAGCAGAGTTGCGGTCCCCCCCTACGAGCAGTACTTC.

This chain joins TRBV28 and TRBJ2-7; TRBD1 aligns across 8 bases. The CDR3 totals 14 residues. Germline V gene sequence: CDR1 MDHEN, CDR2 SYDVKM. After removal of 5 bases from V and 6 bases from J, the junction contained 9 bases not matched to a gene. The CDR3 DNA reads as TGTGCCAGCAGTCAAGCAACGGACAGGGCCGAGCAGTACTTC. The encoded protein is CASSQATDRAEQYF.

This chain joins TRBV5-8 and TRBJ1-3, with 7 positions matching TRBD1. The CDR3 runs 14 residues. CDR1 is SGHTS and CDR2 is YDEGEE in the germline V gene. With V trimmed by 5 bases and J by 2 bases, 4 bases remained unmatched. The CDR3 region is CASRSRGTGNTIYF. The CDR3 nucleotides are TGTGCCAGCAGATCCAGGGGGACTGGAAACACCATATATTTT. The full variable domain, in which reference TRBV5-8 and TRBJ1-3 provide the parts outside the CDR3, is EAGVTQSPTHLIKTRGQQATLRCSPISGHTSVYWYQQALGLGLQFLLWYDEGEERNRGNFPPRFSGRQFPNYSSELNVNALELEDSALYLCASRSRGTGNTIYFGEGSWLTVV.

The chain couples TRBV6-5 to TRBJ1-1, with 7 nucleotides matching TRBD1. Trimming cost V 2 bases and J 10 bases; bases outside gene matches: 10. In germline, CDR1 is MNHEY, CDR2 SVGAGI. CDR3 length equals 14 residues. The CDR3 spells CASSYGDRASRAFF. CDR3 DNA sequence: TGTGCCAGCAGTTACGGAGACAGGGCAAGTAGAGCTTTCTTT.

The gene calls are TRBV7-9 and TRBJ1-1, with D hard to call. CDR1 and CDR2 (germline): SEHNR, FQNEAQ (reference sequence). The CDR3 is made up of 14 amino acids. V was cut by 5 bases and J by 4 bases, with 14 bases left in between. This CDR3 is CASSRVGKGTEAFF. The CDR3 DNA follows: TGTGCCAGCAGCCGCGTGGGTAAGGGCACTGAAGCTTTCTTT.

The CDR3, as DNA: TGTGCCAGCAGCTTGTCGGGGAGGGCTAATGAAAAACTGTTTTTT. Translated, it gives CASSLSGRANEKLFF. V and J are TRBV5-6 and TRBJ1-4, with no clear D. Germline values: CDR1 SGHDT, CDR2 YYEEEE. The germline V and J ends were trimmed by 1 base and 3 bases, with 10 bases remaining between them. The CDR3 sequence is 15 residues long.